The source of this T cell receptor (beta chain) is a study of blood T cell repertoires in COVID-19. For the study at large: Acute and convalescent COVID-19 specimens originated in the United States, Italy and Spain.

Trimming took 3 bases from V and 7 from J; bases not matched to a gene: 11. There are 15 residues in the CDR3. CDR1 and CDR2 from the germline V gene are DFQATT and SNEGSKA (reference sequence). In the study's own analysis: By means of reference gene primer amplification, nucleated cell counts were estimated. Using immunoSEQ multiplex PCR, the repertoire was profiled, and TCRdb retains in-frame clones only, with some absent. V and J calls and clone size are those listed in that table; D and trimming were worked out from the DNA. The sample yields about 400,000 clones, about nine tenths seen once. The chain couples TRBV20-1 to TRBJ2-7; 11 nucleotides line up with TRBD1. The sequence derives from a woman in her twenties or thirties with active or convalescent COVID-19. Material: peripheral blood. CDR3 in amino acids: CSASDHRGQGVEQYF. The DNA of the CDR3 is TGCAGTGCTAGTGACCACCGGGGACAGGGGGTTGAGCAGTACTTC.